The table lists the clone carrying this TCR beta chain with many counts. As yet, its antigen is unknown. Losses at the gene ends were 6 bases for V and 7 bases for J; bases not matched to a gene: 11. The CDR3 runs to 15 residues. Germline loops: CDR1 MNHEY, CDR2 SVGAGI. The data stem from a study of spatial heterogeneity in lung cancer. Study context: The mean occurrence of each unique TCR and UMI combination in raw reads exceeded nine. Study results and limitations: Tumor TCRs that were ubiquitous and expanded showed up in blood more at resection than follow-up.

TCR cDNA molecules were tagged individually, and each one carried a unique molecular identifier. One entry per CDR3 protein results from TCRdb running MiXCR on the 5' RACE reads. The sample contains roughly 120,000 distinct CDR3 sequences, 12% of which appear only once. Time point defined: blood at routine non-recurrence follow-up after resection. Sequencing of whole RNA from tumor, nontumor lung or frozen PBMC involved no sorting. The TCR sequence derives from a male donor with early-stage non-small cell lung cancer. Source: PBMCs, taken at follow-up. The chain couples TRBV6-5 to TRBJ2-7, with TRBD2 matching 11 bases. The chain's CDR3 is CASSLTSGGTGEQYF. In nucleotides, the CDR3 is TGTGCCAGCAGCCTTACTAGCGGGGGAACGGGTGAGCAGTACTTC.